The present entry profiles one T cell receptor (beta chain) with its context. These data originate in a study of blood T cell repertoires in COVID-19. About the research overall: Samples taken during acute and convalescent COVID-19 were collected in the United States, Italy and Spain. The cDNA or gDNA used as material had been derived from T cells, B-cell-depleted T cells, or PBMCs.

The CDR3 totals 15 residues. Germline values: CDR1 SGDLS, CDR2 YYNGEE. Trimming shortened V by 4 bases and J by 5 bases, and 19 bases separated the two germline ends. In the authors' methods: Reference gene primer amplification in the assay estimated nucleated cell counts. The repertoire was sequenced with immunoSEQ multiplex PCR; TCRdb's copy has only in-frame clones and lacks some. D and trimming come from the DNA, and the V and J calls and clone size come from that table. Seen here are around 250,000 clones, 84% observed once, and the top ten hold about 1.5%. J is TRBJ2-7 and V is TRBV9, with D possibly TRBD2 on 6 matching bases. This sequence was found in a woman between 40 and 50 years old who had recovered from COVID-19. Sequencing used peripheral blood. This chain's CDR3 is CASSPGGARGNEQYF. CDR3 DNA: TGTGCCAGCAGCCCTGGAGGGGCCCGGGGGAACGAGCAGTACTTC.